This TCR beta chain was sequenced during a study of early T cells in non-severe SARS-CoV-2 infection. The wider study: It was bulk RNA from unsorted whole blood that was sequenced, and the chains were unpaired. Findings and limits, study-wide: VDJdb matching favored anti-spike CD8 responses, missing private and CD4 specificities.

The ends were cut back, 3 bases at V and 8 bases at J, with 14 bases in the middle. In germline, CDR1 is LNHDA, CDR2 SQIVND (reference sequence). This CDR3 is 14 amino acids long. Researchers tagged individual cDNA molecules with unique molecular identifiers. TCRdb re-called the 5' RACE reads with MiXCR, one entry per CDR3 protein. Of some 28,000 distinct CDR3 sequences in the sample, around 5.1% were seen once. This clonotype was detected ten times or more. Its antigen remains unknown. The TCR originated in an adult who was a healthcare worker with PCR-confirmed SARS-CoV-2 infection or an uninfected control (not recorded which). This chain uses TRBV19 with TRBJ2-4; D gene ambiguous. The sequenced sample consisted of whole blood. CDR3 region: CASSMVQARHIQYF. In DNA, the CDR3 is TGTGCCAGTAGTATGGTTCAGGCCCGCCACATTCAGTACTTC.